Below are 25 T cell receptor beta chains sequenced from a single sample in a study of T cell responses to AZD1222 COVID-19 vaccine (dated by TCRdb to the early 2020s). The library was produced with the immunoSEQ multiplex PCR assay. The immuneACCESS repertoire file appears here via TCRdb, limited to in-frame rearrangements. These files lack a portion of the clones; in checked studies, under half of the deficit traces to unresolved V genes, and the cause of the others is not known. The sample includes about 130,000 clones, with roughly 88% observed a single time. Jointly, the top ten make up 5% to 6% of the sample. The time point label, read with the paper, signifies: about 28 days (+/-7) after the second vaccine dose. The sequenced sample was peripheral blood, obtained 28 days after the second AZD1222 dose. Every receptor here comes from an adult who received the AZD1222 COVID-19 vaccine.

The gene calls are TRBV28 and TRBJ2-6, with D perhaps TRBD1 (6 bases). Between the trimmed V and J ends, which lost 9 bases and 0 bases, there was a span of 9 bases. This CDR3 has 14 amino acids. In germline, CDR1 is MDHEN, CDR2 SYDVKM. The CDR3 DNA follows: TGTGCCAGTAACAGGGACTCTGGGGCCAACGTCCTGACTTTC. Protein product: CASNRDSGANVLTF.

The gene calls are TRBV6-4 and TRBJ2-2; D is unresolved. This CDR3 comprises 14 residues. V gave up 6 bases and J gave up 0 bases, with 8 bases separating them. Germline V gene data show CDR1 as MRHNA and CDR2 as SNTAGT. The DNA of the CDR3 is TGTGCCAGCAGAAGAGAGTCGAACACCGGGGAGCTGTTTTTT. Translated, it gives CASRRESNTGELFF.

J is TRBJ2-2 and V is TRBV4-2; 11 bases match TRBD2. The CDR3 length is 17 residues. Germline values: CDR1 LGHNA, CDR2 YNFKEQ. J gave up 0 bases and V 7 bases, and 7 bases lay outside the gene matches. CDR3 residues: CASTLGTSGANTGELFF. CDR3 bases: TGTGCCAGCACCTTAGGGACTAGCGGCGCGAACACCGGGGAGCTGTTTTTT.

The chain uses TRBV5-1 and TRBJ1-4, with D hard to call. The CDR3 has 14 residues. V lost 0 bases, J lost 6 bases, and 9 bases lay in between. Germline-derived CDR1 and CDR2 are SGHRS and YFSETQ. CDR3 in DNA: TGCGCCAGCAGCTTGGGGCACGGTGATGAAAAACTGTTTTTT. This codes for CASSLGHGDEKLFF.

This sequence joins TRBV13 and TRBJ1-2; 9 nucleotides agree with TRBD1. The germline V gene encodes CDR1 PRHDT and CDR2 FYEKMQ (reference sequence). The V gene end was trimmed by 2 bases and the J gene end by 8 bases; junction bases not matched to a gene: 6. CDR3 size: 14 residues. The CDR3 here is CASSLRQGEGGYTF. Written as DNA, the CDR3 is TGTGCCAGCAGCTTACGACAGGGGGAAGGAGGCTACACCTTC.

The chain combines TRBV28 with TRBJ1-1; D ambiguous. The V end was cut by 2 bases, the J end by 1 base, with 8 bases between. From germline, CDR1 is MDHEN and CDR2 SYDVKM. CDR3 size: 14 residues. The DNA of the CDR3 is TGTGCCAGCAGTTTACCCACTCCGAACACTGAAGCTTTCTTT. Protein sequence: CASSLPTPNTEAFF.

DNA of the CDR3: TGTGCCAGCAGAACCCATCCCCGGGGACAGGGGAAATACGAGCAGTACTTC. Amino acid sequence: CASRTHPRGQGKYEQYF. The J gene is TRBJ2-7, the V gene TRBV21-1; TRBD1, the table's D call, lacks a check against the DNA. TRBV21-1 is reported as a pseudogene. This CDR3 is built from 17 residues.

The genes are TRBV27 and TRBJ1-2, with D maybe TRBD1 (6 bases). CDR3 length: 17 amino acids. V was clipped by 0 bases and J by 1 base, with 15 bases between them. CDR1 and CDR2 from the germline V gene are MNHEY and SMNVEV (reference sequence). The CDR3 DNA follows: TGTGCCAGCAGTTTATCGATAAGAGGGGGACTTAACTATGGCTACACCTTC. Protein: CASSLSIRGGLNYGYTF.

The chain combines TRBV5-5 with TRBJ2-5; D not resolved. The CDR3 totals 13 residues. Germline CDR1 reads SGHKS; CDR2 reads YYEKEE (reference sequence). V was shortened by 1 base and J by 5 bases, with 9 bases between the two germline ends. CDR3 sequence reads: CASSLYGTETQYF. The CDR3 nucleotides are TGTGCCAGCAGCTTGTACGGTACGGAGACCCAGTACTTC.

The chain is built from TRBV5-6 and TRBJ2-3; tentative D call: TRBD2 (6 bases). This CDR3 comprises 15 residues. Germline loops: CDR1 SGHDT, CDR2 YYEEEE. The V and J ends lost 3 bases and 5 bases respectively, with 16 bases between them. CDR3 DNA: TGTGCCAGCAGCTGGGGTGGAGGGGAGGAAGATACGCAGTATTTT. Its protein is CASSWGGGEEDTQYF.

The gene calls are TRBV29-1 and TRBJ1-2; 7 bases map to TRBD1. The CDR3 extends over 15 amino acids. Germline loops: CDR1 SQVTM, CDR2 ANQGSEA. Unmatched junction bases numbered 18, after V lost 6 bases and J lost 8 bases. CDR3 in DNA: TGCAGCGTGCCCAGCAGGGGGGGAACCCAACCCGGCTACACCTTC. The encoded protein is CSVPSRGGTQPGYTF.

CDR3 region: CASSYFLGSAYEQYF. The CDR3 coding sequence is TGTGCCAGTAGCTACTTTCTCGGGTCCGCCTACGAGCAGTACTTC. The rearrangement uses TRBV19 and TRBJ2-7; D call uncertain. V gave up 6 bases and J gave up 2 bases, with 17 bases separating them. The CDR3 has 15 residues. Germline CDR1 and CDR2: LNHDA and SQIVND (reference sequence).

This clone was observed a single time. This chain links TRBV24-1 with TRBJ2-1, with D maybe TRBD2 (6 bases). The V gene's germline CDR1 is KGHDR and CDR2 SFDVKD. This CDR3 comprises 16 residues. The V end was cut by 4 bases, the J end by 5 bases, with 17 bases between. CDR3: CATSETGTGRNNEQFF. CDR3 bases: TGTGCCACCAGTGAAACCGGGACTGGAAGAAACAATGAGCAGTTCTTC.

Only a few counts were recorded for this clone. The chain is built from TRBV19 and TRBJ1-5; D remains ambiguous. Germline values: CDR1 LNHDA, CDR2 SQIVND (reference sequence). The V gene lost 5 bases and the J gene lost 4 bases, with 15 bases spanning the gap. The CDR3 runs 15 residues. DNA for the CDR3: TGTGCCAGTAGTCCTGTTGTGGGTAGTAATCAGCCCCAGCATTTT. This gives the protein CASSPVVGSNQPQHF.

This clone was detected a few times. V gene TRBV6-2 or TRBV6-3 combines with J gene TRBJ1-5, with D perhaps TRBD1 (6 bases). This CDR3 has 13 amino acids. CDR1 MNHEY and CDR2 SVGEGT come from the germline V gene. Trimming stripped 5 bases from V and 7 bases from J, with 12 bases between. Here the CDR3 reads CASSDTGKQPQHF. Written as DNA, the CDR3 is TGTGCCAGCAGTGATACAGGGAAACAGCCCCAGCATTTT.

The gene calls are TRBV7-2 and TRBJ1-4; 7 nucleotides line up with TRBD1. In germline, CDR1 is SGHTA, CDR2 FQGNSA. V lost 4 bases and J lost 8; bases outside the gene matches: 16. CDR3 length equals 17 residues. CDR3 DNA: TGTGCCAGCAGCTCCCCAACCACGGACAGGTGGGACGAAAAACTGTTTTTT. The encoded protein is CASSSPTTDRWDEKLFF.

The chain links TRBV6-6 to TRBJ2-1; a weak D match, TRBD2 (5 bases). The CDR3 is 14 amino acids. Per the germline V gene, CDR1 is MNHNY and CDR2 is SVGAGI (reference sequence). V lost 0 bases, J lost 2 bases, and 5 bases lay in between. DNA for the CDR3: TGTGCCAGCAGTTACTCCGGGACCTACAATGAGCAGTTCTTC. Translated: CASSYSGTYNEQFF.

Notes on this clone: One end of the junction fails to match germline, which may point to a read error. The chain links TRBV3-1 (or the pseudogene TRBV3-2) to TRBJ2-7, with TRBD2 identical over 11 bases. The CDR3 is 14 amino acids. Germline CDR1 and CDR2: LGHDT and YNNKEL (reference sequence). The CDR3 spells CASQPSGGIYGQYF. The CDR3 DNA is TGTGCCAGCCAGCCTAGCGGGGGGATCTACGGGCAGTACTTC.

The gene calls are TRBV2 and TRBJ2-2; the D gene is possibly TRBD2 (5 bases). The germline V gene has CDR1 SNHLY and CDR2 FYNNEI. Trimming cost V 11 bases and J 0 bases, with 13 bases left between them. This CDR3 is built from 14 residues. The chain's CDR3 is CACTRDSNTGELFF. The CDR3, as DNA: TGTGCCTGTACCCGGGATTCGAACACCGGGGAGCTGTTTTTT.

This clone was picked up one time. The chain is built from TRBV5-8 and TRBJ1-1; D is uncertain. Germline V gene sequence: CDR1 SGHTS, CDR2 YDEGEE. CDR3 size: 17 residues. The V gene lost 3 bases and the J gene lost 6 bases, with 24 bases spanning the gap. The CDR3: CASSSARLYSSGPEAFF. CDR3 DNA sequence: TGTGCCAGCAGCTCAGCCCGCCTGTACAGCTCCGGCCCTGAAGCTTTCTTT.

The chain carries TRBV4-2 and TRBJ2-5; TRBD2 matches 9 bases. V dropped 0 bases and J dropped 4; count of bases not matched to a gene: 9. Looked up from germline, CDR1 is LGHNA and CDR2 is YNFKEQ. The length of the CDR3 is 17 residues. CDR3 coding DNA: TGTGCCAGCAGCCAAGATGGAGTAGCGGGGGCCCCAGAGACCCAGTACTTC. Its protein is CASSQDGVAGAPETQYF.

The chain is built from TRBV28 and TRBJ2-7; D might be TRBD2 (6 bases). The CDR3 runs to 14 residues. CDR1 and CDR2 from the germline V gene are MDHEN and SYDVKM. Trimming removed 5 bases at V and 6 bases at J, with 17 bases between. The CDR3 DNA reads as TGTGCCAGCAGTGGGGGGACGGCCGGGGGCGAGCAGTACTTC. Its translation is CASSGGTAGGEQYF.

This chain joins TRBV7-8 and TRBJ1-5, with unresolved D. The CDR3 sequence is 14 residues long. The V gene's germline CDR1 is SGHVS and CDR2 FQNEAQ. Trimming cost V 3 bases and J 6 bases, with 12 bases left between them. CDR3 amino acids: CASSFEGRGQPQHF. The CDR3 region has the DNA TGTGCCAGCAGCTTTGAAGGGCGCGGTCAGCCCCAGCATTTT.

V and J are TRBV11-2 and TRBJ2-7, with a weak D call TRBD2 (6 bases). CDR1 SGHAT and CDR2 FQNNGV come from the germline V gene. The CDR3 is 12 amino acids. The ends were cut back, 0 bases at V and 6 bases at J, with 6 bases in the middle. CDR3 protein: CASSLERGEQYF. The DNA for the CDR3 is TGTGCCAGCAGCTTAGAGCGGGGCGAGCAGTACTTC.

The CDR3 coding sequence is TGTGCCAGCAGCCTAGGGACAGGGGGGCAAGAGACCCAGTACTTC. This gives the protein CASSLGTGGQETQYF. V is TRBV3-1 (or the pseudogene TRBV3-2) and J is TRBJ2-5; the match to TRBD1 covers 11 bases. Germline-derived CDR1 and CDR2 are LGHDT and YNNKEL (reference sequence). This CDR3 has 15 amino acids. The V and J ends lost 4 bases and 2 bases, in that order; junction bases with no gene match: 3.